Listed below are T cell receptor beta chains from one sample, sequenced in a study of regulatory T cells in long-lasting Graves disease. Using its own MiXCR run on the multiplex PCR reads, TCRdb lists one record per CDR3 protein. Of hundreds of thousands of distinct CDR3 sequences listed, around 21% were seen once; the top ten hold roughly 20%. Material: peripheral blood mononuclear cells (PBMCs), obtained when the disease was refractory, from a patient treated with antithyroid drugs. The receptors were gathered from a female donor with Graves disease. CDR3s include the opening cysteine and the closing phenylalanine or tryptophan. Fields, in order: V gene, clone size, J gene, D gene, CDR3 protein, CDR3 DNA. The D gene is left open where the match is weak. A row's size may be missing; if present it is once, few, many or a size class.

v_call: TRBV30; clone_size: few; j_call: TRBJ1-1; d_call: TRBD1; cdr3_aa: CAWRQGGEAFF; cdr3_nt: TGTGCCTGGAGACAGGGGGGTGAAGCTTTCTTT
v_call: TRBV7-2; clone_size: few; j_call: TRBJ2-1; d_call: TRBD2; cdr3_aa: CASSPAGGPYNEQFF; cdr3_nt: TGTGCCAGCAGCCCGGCGGGAGGCCCCTACAATGAGCAGTTCTTC
v_call: TRBV2; clone_size: many; j_call: TRBJ1-5; d_call: TRBD1; cdr3_aa: CASSLSDRAGNQPQHF; cdr3_nt: TGTGCCAGCAGTCTGTCGGACAGGGCCGGCAATCAGCCCCAGCATTTT
v_call: TRBV19; clone_size: few; j_call: TRBJ1-5; d_call: NA; cdr3_aa: CASSIKSGLSNQPQHF; cdr3_nt: TGTGCCAGTAGTATAAAGTCCGGGTTAAGCAATCAGCCCCAGCATTTT
v_call: TRBV12-3/TRBV12-4; clone_size: many; j_call: TRBJ2-7; d_call: TRBD2; cdr3_aa: CASSRATSGPGGEQYF; cdr3_nt: TGTGCCAGCAGCCGTGCGACTAGCGGGCCTGGGGGAGAGCAGTACTTC
v_call: TRBV29-1; clone_size: NA; j_call: TRBJ2-7; d_call: NA; cdr3_aa: CSVDSGTYEQYF; cdr3_nt: TGCAGCGTTGATTCGGGGACCTACGAGCAGTACTTC
v_call: TRBV27; clone_size: few; j_call: TRBJ2-7; d_call: NA; cdr3_aa: CASSLRGDAYEQYF; cdr3_nt: TGTGCCAGCAGTTTAAGAGGGGATGCCTACGAGCAGTACTTC
v_call: TRBV25-1; clone_size: NA; j_call: TRBJ2-4; d_call: NA; cdr3_aa: CASSELGQGTVFGGAAKNIQYF; cdr3_nt: TGTGCCAGCAGTGAATTGGGGCAGGGTACGGTGTTTGGGGGTGCTGCCAAAAACATTCAGTACTTC
v_call: TRBV7-2; clone_size: many; j_call: TRBJ2-5; d_call: NA; cdr3_aa: CASSQLAETQYF; cdr3_nt: TGTGCCAGCAGCCAACTCGCGGAGACCCAGTACTTC
v_call: TRBV19; clone_size: NA; j_call: TRBJ1-2; d_call: NA; cdr3_aa: CASSISTVYGYTF; cdr3_nt: TGTGCCAGTAGTATATCCACGGTCTATGGCTACACCTTC
v_call: TRBV7-9; clone_size: NA; j_call: TRBJ2-5; d_call: TRBD2; cdr3_aa: CASSLRLTSGTQETQYF; cdr3_nt: TGTGCCAGCAGCCTACGCCTCACTAGCGGGACCCAAGAGACCCAGTACTTC
v_call: TRBV25-1; clone_size: NA; j_call: TRBJ1-1; d_call: NA; cdr3_aa: CASGDSEAFF; cdr3_nt: TGTGCCAGCGGTGACAGTGAAGCTTTCTTT
v_call: TRBV7-2; clone_size: NA; j_call: TRBJ2-3; d_call: NA; cdr3_aa: CASERDTDTQYF; cdr3_nt: TGTGCCAGCGAGAGGGACACAGATACGCAGTATTTT
v_call: TRBV20-1; clone_size: many; j_call: TRBJ2-7; d_call: TRBD2; cdr3_aa: CSARDTATSVSYEQYF; cdr3_nt: TGCAGTGCTAGAGATACGGCGACTAGCGTATCCTACGAGCAGTACTTC
v_call: TRBV27; clone_size: NA; j_call: TRBJ2-2; d_call: TRBD2; cdr3_aa: CASSLLTSGGNTGELFF; cdr3_nt: TGTGCCAGCAGTTTGCTGACTAGCGGGGGGAACACCGGGGAGCTGTTTTTT
v_call: TRBV29-1; clone_size: few; j_call: TRBJ2-7; d_call: NA; cdr3_aa: CSVYGQNSYEQYF; cdr3_nt: TGCAGCGTTTATGGACAGAACTCCTACGAGCAGTACTTC
v_call: TRBV7-2; clone_size: NA; j_call: TRBJ2-2; d_call: TRBD2; cdr3_aa: CASSPKGRSGVAGELFF; cdr3_nt: TGTGCCAGCAGCCCCAAGGGGCGTAGCGGGGTGGCTGGGGAGCTGTTTTTT
v_call: TRBV29-1; clone_size: many; j_call: TRBJ1-2; d_call: NA; cdr3_aa: CSVESGSYGYTF; cdr3_nt: TGCAGCGTTGAATCCGGGTCCTATGGCTACACCTTC
v_call: TRBV7-8; clone_size: few; j_call: TRBJ1-1; d_call: NA; cdr3_aa: CASSLGAQGGTEAFF; cdr3_nt: TGTGCCAGCAGCTTAGGGGCCCAGGGTGGCACTGAAGCTTTCTTT
v_call: TRBV20-1; clone_size: NA; j_call: TRBJ2-3; d_call: NA; cdr3_aa: CSARTGADLFNTQYF; cdr3_nt: TGCAGTGCTAGAACGGGGGCTGACTTGTTTAATACGCAGTATTTT
v_call: TRBV4-1; clone_size: NA; j_call: TRBJ2-7; d_call: TRBD1; cdr3_aa: CASSQSPGTAYEQYF; cdr3_nt: TGCGCCAGCAGCCAATCTCCCGGGACAGCTTACGAGCAGTACTTC
v_call: TRBV7-3; clone_size: NA; j_call: TRBJ2-1; d_call: TRBD1; cdr3_aa: CASSTTGGKENEQFF; cdr3_nt: TGTGCCAGCAGCACTACAGGGGGCAAGGAAAATGAGCAGTTCTTC
v_call: TRBV7-9; clone_size: few; j_call: TRBJ2-7; d_call: NA; cdr3_aa: CASSSGLTGTSYEQYF; cdr3_nt: TGTGCCAGCAGCTCAGGGTTGACCGGGACCTCCTACGAGCAGTACTTC
v_call: TRBV3-1; clone_size: many; j_call: TRBJ2-7; d_call: TRBD1; cdr3_aa: CASSSGTGGPEQYF; cdr3_nt: TGTGCCAGCAGTTCCGGGACAGGGGGCCCCGAGCAGTACTTC
v_call: TRBV6-2/TRBV6-3; clone_size: NA; j_call: TRBJ1-5; d_call: NA; cdr3_aa: CASSEGVGGGPQHF; cdr3_nt: TGTGCCAGCAGTGAAGGGGTGGGAGGGGGGCCCCAGCATTTT
v_call: TRBV2; clone_size: many; j_call: TRBJ2-2; d_call: NA; cdr3_aa: CASSEAPGTGELFF; cdr3_nt: TGTGCCAGCAGTGAAGCCCCTGGCACCGGGGAGCTGTTTTTT
v_call: TRBV5-6; clone_size: few; j_call: TRBJ2-5; d_call: NA; cdr3_aa: CASSFTGRETQYF; cdr3_nt: TGTGCCAGCAGCTTCACAGGGCGGGAGACCCAGTACTTC
v_call: TRBV7-3; clone_size: many; j_call: TRBJ2-5; d_call: TRBD2; cdr3_aa: CASSLVSGSAETQYF; cdr3_nt: TGTGCCAGCAGCTTAGTTAGCGGGAGTGCGGAGACCCAGTACTTC
v_call: TRBV10-3; clone_size: few; j_call: TRBJ2-5; d_call: TRBD1; cdr3_aa: CASSSTGGASLGQETQYF; cdr3_nt: TGTGCCAGCAGCTCTACAGGGGGCGCCTCTTTGGGGCAAGAGACCCAGTACTTC
v_call: TRBV29-1; clone_size: NA; j_call: TRBJ1-5; d_call: NA; cdr3_aa: CSVVTGNQPQHF; cdr3_nt: TGCAGCGTTGTGACAGGCAATCAGCCCCAGCATTTT
v_call: TRBV12-3/TRBV12-4; clone_size: many; j_call: TRBJ2-7; d_call: TRBD2; cdr3_aa: CASSLGFLAGEGYEQYF; cdr3_nt: TGTGCCAGCAGTTTAGGATTCTTAGCGGGCGAGGGGTACGAGCAGTACTTC
v_call: TRBV28; clone_size: many; j_call: TRBJ2-2; d_call: TRBD2; cdr3_aa: CASSWTSGRRTGELFF; cdr3_nt: TGTGCCAGCAGTTGGACTAGCGGGAGAAGGACCGGGGAGCTGTTTTTT
v_call: TRBV9; clone_size: NA; j_call: TRBJ2-5; d_call: NA; cdr3_aa: CASSVYGGLETQYF; cdr3_nt: TGTGCCAGCAGCGTATACGGGGGGCTAGAGACCCAGTACTTC
v_call: TRBV12-3/TRBV12-4; clone_size: NA; j_call: TRBJ2-3; d_call: TRBD2; cdr3_aa: CASSLRRLATSTDTQYF; cdr3_nt: TGTGCCAGCAGTTTAAGGAGACTAGCTACTAGCACAGATACGCAGTATTTT
v_call: TRBV4-1; clone_size: few; j_call: TRBJ2-5; d_call: NA; cdr3_aa: CASSQDDNQETQYF; cdr3_nt: TGCGCCAGCAGCCAAGACGACAACCAAGAGACCCAGTACTTC
v_call: TRBV12-3/TRBV12-4; clone_size: many; j_call: TRBJ1-1; d_call: NA; cdr3_aa: CASSAIRRNTEAFF; cdr3_nt: TGTGCCAGCAGTGCCATTCGGCGGAACACTGAAGCTTTCTTT
v_call: TRBV19; clone_size: few; j_call: TRBJ2-7; d_call: TRBD1; cdr3_aa: CASSIAQGAGHEQYF; cdr3_nt: TGTGCCAGTAGTATAGCACAGGGGGCAGGGCACGAGCAGTACTTC
v_call: TRBV7-9; clone_size: NA; j_call: TRBJ2-1; d_call: TRBD2; cdr3_aa: CASSLREGLAGLNEQFF; cdr3_nt: TGTGCCAGCAGCTTACGAGAGGGACTAGCGGGGCTCAATGAGCAGTTCTTC
v_call: TRBV2; clone_size: many; j_call: TRBJ1-1; d_call: NA; cdr3_aa: CASSVGGRTEAFF; cdr3_nt: TGTGCCAGCAGTGTGGGGGGGCGGACTGAAGCTTTCTTT
v_call: TRBV6-2/TRBV6-3; clone_size: many; j_call: TRBJ1-5; d_call: TRBD1; cdr3_aa: CASRGTGGQSQPQHF; cdr3_nt: TGTGCCAGCAGGGGGACAGGGGGCCAAAGTCAGCCCCAGCATTTT
v_call: TRBV12-3/TRBV12-4; clone_size: many; j_call: TRBJ1-2; d_call: TRBD1; cdr3_aa: CASSGDRGNLGYTF; cdr3_nt: TGTGCCAGCAGTGGGGACAGGGGAAATCTTGGCTACACCTTC
v_call: TRBV6-2/TRBV6-3; clone_size: NA; j_call: TRBJ2-5; d_call: TRBD2; cdr3_aa: CASSHTSAPYQETQYF; cdr3_nt: TGTGCCAGCAGCCACACTAGCGCCCCGTACCAAGAGACCCAGTACTTC
v_call: TRBV11-2; clone_size: NA; j_call: TRBJ1-3; d_call: NA; cdr3_aa: CASSLLVGLSGNTIYF; cdr3_nt: TGTGCCAGCAGCCTGCTAGTCGGACTCTCTGGAAACACCATATATTTT
v_call: TRBV20-1; clone_size: NA; j_call: TRBJ2-7; d_call: NA; cdr3_aa: CSARSGTAAREQYF; cdr3_nt: TGCAGTGCTAGATCCGGGACCGCCGCCAGGGAGCAGTACTTC
v_call: TRBV15; clone_size: NA; j_call: TRBJ2-2; d_call: NA; cdr3_aa: CATSTVGLLNTGELFF; cdr3_nt: TGTGCCACCAGCACTGTTGGACTACTGAACACTGGGGAGCTGTTTTTT
v_call: TRBV5-8; clone_size: NA; j_call: TRBJ2-5; d_call: TRBD1; cdr3_aa: CASSLGLQPGQEGSETQYF; cdr3_nt: TGTGCCAGCAGCTTGGGCCTACAACCGGGACAGGAAGGTTCGGAGACCCAGTACTTC
v_call: TRBV28; clone_size: NA; j_call: TRBJ2-7; d_call: NA; cdr3_aa: CASSLTAVSYEQYF; cdr3_nt: TGTGCCAGCAGCCTGACAGCGGTCTCCTACGAGCAGTACTTC
v_call: TRBV12-3/TRBV12-4; clone_size: NA; j_call: TRBJ2-7; d_call: TRBD1; cdr3_aa: CASSVGQGKDEHYF; cdr3_nt: TGTGCCAGCAGTGTTGGACAGGGTAAGGACGAGCACTACTTC
v_call: TRBV6-5; clone_size: NA; j_call: TRBJ2-2; d_call: NA; cdr3_aa: CASSWSSTGELFF; cdr3_nt: TGTGCCAGCAGTTGGTCCAGCACCGGGGAGCTGTTTTTT
v_call: TRBV2; clone_size: NA; j_call: TRBJ1-4; d_call: NA; cdr3_aa: CASSRDGGTDEKLFF; cdr3_nt: TGTGCCAGCAGTCGGGACGGGGGAACAGATGAAAAACTGTTTTTT
v_call: TRBV24-1; clone_size: NA; j_call: TRBJ2-4; d_call: NA; cdr3_aa: CATSETGFKNIQYF; cdr3_nt: TGTGCCACCAGTGAAACAGGGTTCAAAAACATTCAGTACTTC
v_call: TRBV5-6; clone_size: NA; j_call: TRBJ2-5; d_call: TRBD1; cdr3_aa: CASWTGSQETQYF; cdr3_nt: TGTGCCAGTTGGACAGGTTCTCAAGAGACCCAGTACTTC
v_call: TRBV12-3/TRBV12-4; clone_size: NA; j_call: TRBJ2-6; d_call: NA; cdr3_aa: CASGPTATGANVLTF; cdr3_nt: TGTGCCAGCGGCCCAACAGCAACTGGGGCCAACGTCCTGACTTTC
v_call: TRBV14; clone_size: few; j_call: TRBJ2-5; d_call: NA; cdr3_aa: CASSHPAPQGGETQYF; cdr3_nt: TGTGCCAGCAGCCATCCCGCGCCGCAGGGAGGAGAGACCCAGTACTTC
v_call: TRBV12-3/TRBV12-4; clone_size: NA; j_call: TRBJ1-3; d_call: NA; cdr3_aa: CASSLSGEASGNTIYF; cdr3_nt: TGTGCCAGCAGTTTAAGCGGGGAGGCCTCTGGAAACACCATATATTTT
v_call: TRBV2; clone_size: many; j_call: TRBJ1-5; d_call: NA; cdr3_aa: CAIGTDSNQPQHF; cdr3_nt: TGTGCCATCGGGACGGATAGCAATCAGCCCCAGCATTTT
v_call: TRBV27; clone_size: many; j_call: TRBJ2-4; d_call: TRBD1; cdr3_aa: CASSSGTGKNIQYF; cdr3_nt: TGTGCCAGCAGTTCCGGGACAGGGAAAAACATTCAGTACTTC